The 28 T cell receptor beta chains listed next were all sequenced from one sample in a study of CD8+CD57+ T cells in acquired aplastic anemia. Investigators profiled TCR beta VDJ and CDR3 from genomic DNA template. TCRdb re-called the reads through MiXCR, storing one row per CDR3 protein. The repertoire consists of around 170,000 distinct CDR3 sequences, with about 64% occurring once and the leading ten covering 35% to 50%. Sequencing input: sorted CD4+, CD8+, or CD8+CD57+ T cells (not recorded which) from PBMCs. Receptor source: a human donor in good health.

This chain joins TRBV7-3 and TRBJ2-1; D is uncertain. Trimming took off 2 bases at V and 6 bases at J, with 5 bases between the two ends. This CDR3 region has 12 residues. Germline CDR1 and CDR2: SGHTA and FQGTGA. The chain's CDR3 is CASSLGSNEQFF. The CDR3 bases are TGTGCCAGCAGCTTAGGGTCCAATGAGCAGTTCTTC.

V and J are TRBV7-6 and TRBJ2-3; D is uncertain. Between the trimmed V and J ends, which lost 5 bases and 4 bases, there was a span of 16 bases. The CDR3 contains 15 residues. In germline, CDR1 is SGHVS, CDR2 FNYEAQ. CDR3 region: CASSVGLDPPDTQYF. Written as DNA, the CDR3 is TGTGCCAGCAGCGTGGGCCTTGACCCCCCAGATACGCAGTATTTT.

Here the CDR3 reads CASSSETGFGGIANTEAFF. Here the CDR3 DNA reads TGTGCCAGCAGTTCTGAAACAGGGTTTGGGGGAATAGCGAACACTGAAGCTTTCTTT. The V call is TRBV28, the J call TRBJ1-1, with D maybe TRBD1 (6 bases). With 4 bases removed from V and 1 base from J, the gap between germline ends came to 25 bases. The CDR3 extends over 19 amino acids. Germline loops: CDR1 MDHEN, CDR2 SYDVKM.

The chain is built from TRBV9 and TRBJ1-6; D perhaps matches TRBD1 (5 bases). The CDR3 sequence is 14 residues long. The germline V and J ends were trimmed by 0 bases and 14 bases, with 15 bases remaining between them. Per germline, CDR1 SGDLS and CDR2 YYNGEE. Here the CDR3 reads CASSVEGEGLTLHF. The CDR3 DNA follows: TGTGCCAGCAGCGTAGAGGGCGAGGGGCTCACCCTCCACTTT.

V usage is TRBV25-1 and J usage is TRBJ2-7, with D possibly matching TRBD2 (5 bases). The CDR3 spans 15 residues. V was cut by 3 bases and J by 0 bases, with 12 bases left in between. From germline, CDR1 is MGHDK and CDR2 SYGVNS. The CDR3 DNA follows: TGTGCCAGCAGTGACCCCCGGCTAGCCTCCTACGAGCAGTACTTC. This sequence encodes CASSDPRLASYEQYF.

CDR3 protein: CANRWRMGGELFF. The CDR3 DNA follows: TGTGCCAACAGGTGGAGGATGGGCGGGGAGCTGTTTTTT. The V gene is TRBV3-2, the J gene TRBJ2-2; TRBD2 is the table's D call and was not checked against the DNA. TRBV3-2 is a pseudogene segment. The CDR3 loop spans 13 amino acids.

The chain recombines TRBV6-1 with TRBJ1-2; no firm D call. The CDR3 spans 15 residues. The V end was cut by 4 bases, the J end by 2 bases, with 14 bases between. Germline CDR1 reads MNHNS; CDR2 reads SASEGT. The DNA for the CDR3 is TGTGCCAGCAGTGCCGACCAGTATTTCAACTATGGCTACACCTTC. It codes for CASSADQYFNYGYTF.

The chain couples TRBV5-1 to TRBJ2-1, with 12 bases matching TRBD2. The CDR3 spans 16 residues. CDR1 and CDR2 (germline): SGHRS, YFSETQ. Trimming at V came to 4 bases and at J to 12 bases, leaving 14 bases not matched to a gene. In DNA, the CDR3 is TGCGCCAGCAGCCCAGGACTAGCGGGATTGGGGGGTGGGCAGTTCTTC. Translation: CASSPGLAGLGGGQFF.

About this clonotype itself: A read error may produce the germline difference seen at one junction end. The chain links TRBV7-7 to TRBJ2-7; D tentatively fits TRBD1 or TRBD2 (5 bases each). Germline CDR1 and CDR2: SSHAT and FNYEAQ (reference sequence). This CDR3 has 13 amino acids. CDR3 protein: CASSRGTTYEQYF. The CDR3 DNA sequence: TGTGCTAGCAGCCGAGGGACGACCTACGAGCAGTACTTC.

V and J are TRBV9 and TRBJ2-7, with D uncertain. CDR3 length: 13 residues. CDR1 is SGDLS and CDR2 is YYNGEE in the germline V gene. V lost 0 bases, J lost 6 bases, and 10 bases lay in between. In DNA, the CDR3 is TGTGCCAGCAGCGTAGCTGAAGGGTTCGAGCAGTACTTC. Encoded protein: CASSVAEGFEQYF.

As for this clonotype: This clone may be a read error of a much larger clone one base away. The chain is built from TRBV24-1 and TRBJ1-5; D remains ambiguous. The CDR3 covers 13 residues. In germline, CDR1 is KGHDR, CDR2 SFDVKD. The V gene lost 6 bases and the J gene lost 6 bases, with 11 bases spanning the gap. This chain's CDR3 is CATSYSRGQPQHF. The CDR3 DNA reads as TGTGCCACCAGTTATAGCCGTGGTCAGCCCCAGCATTTT.

The rearrangement joins TRBV20-1 to TRBJ2-5; tentative D call: TRBD1 (6 bases). Germline loops: CDR1 DFQATT, CDR2 SNEGSKA (reference sequence). The CDR3 loop spans 15 amino acids. V gave up 6 bases and J gave up 1 base, with 18 bases separating them. CDR3 nucleotides: TGCAGTGCGATCGGGACACTAAGTTTCCAAGAGACCCAGTACTTC. Encoded protein: CSAIGTLSFQETQYF.

The chain employs TRBV19 and TRBJ1-6; no clear D gene. The CDR3 is made up of 15 amino acids. From germline, CDR1 is LNHDA and CDR2 SQIVND (reference sequence). The V gene lost 3 bases and the J gene lost 7 bases, with 13 bases spanning the gap. This CDR3 is CASSMSSGDNSPLHF. The CDR3 bases are TGTGCCAGTAGTATGTCCTCGGGAGACAATTCACCCCTCCACTTT.

This clonotype was recorded many times. The CDR3 loop is CAISEALGGVPNEQFF. CDR3 coding DNA: TGTGCCATCAGTGAAGCCCTCGGGGGGGTTCCCAATGAGCAGTTCTTC. The rearrangement uses TRBV10-3 and TRBJ2-1, with 8 bases aligning to TRBD2. Trimming removed 3 bases from V and 6 bases from J; junction bases left unmatched: 10. CDR1 is ENHRY, CDR2 SYGVKD, per germline. The CDR3 consists of 16 residues.

This sequence joins TRBV24-1 and TRBJ1-5; D gene ambiguous. Germline V gene sequence: CDR1 KGHDR, CDR2 SFDVKD. CDR3 size: 13 residues. V lost 4 bases, J lost 5 bases, and 8 bases lay in between. The CDR3 protein is CATSDSYYQPQHF. In nucleotides, the CDR3 is TGTGCCACCAGTGACTCTTACTATCAGCCCCAGCATTTT.

There are many counts of this clonotype. This chain links TRBV2 with TRBJ2-7, with unresolved D. Trimming cost V 9 bases and J 0 bases, with 6 bases left between them. The CDR3 consists of 11 residues. Germline CDR1 reads SNHLY; CDR2 reads FYNNEI. The chain's CDR3 is CASLSSYEQYF. The CDR3 DNA reads TGTGCCAGTCTGAGCTCCTACGAGCAGTACTTC.

The V call is TRBV5-8, the J call TRBJ1-1; D is uncertain. This CDR3 has 13 residues. The germline V gene has CDR1 SGHTS and CDR2 YDEGEE. V dropped 4 bases and J dropped 5 bases, with 12 bases sitting between them. The CDR3 sequence: CASSPLDGTEAFF. The CDR3 bases are TGTGCCAGCAGCCCCCTAGATGGGACTGAAGCTTTCTTT.

The chain recombines TRBV24-1 with TRBJ1-1; TRBD1 aligns across 9 bases. Germline CDR1 KGHDR, CDR2 SFDVKD. The CDR3 is 15 amino acids. Trimming took 2 bases from V and 4 from J; bases not matched to a gene: 4. The DNA for the CDR3 is TGTGCCACCAGTGATTCGGGACAGGGAGGCACTGAAGCTTTCTTT. Its translation: CATSDSGQGGTEAFF.

The chain combines TRBV19 with TRBJ1-4, with D tentatively TRBD1 (6 bases). Trimming left V 4 bases short and J 1 base short, with 16 bases between. Looked up from germline, CDR1 is LNHDA and CDR2 is SQIVND (reference sequence). This CDR3 has 17 amino acids. This chain's CDR3 is CASSTHPRGETNEKLFF. The CDR3 DNA reads TGTGCCAGTAGTACACACCCCAGGGGAGAAACTAATGAAAAACTGTTTTTT.

The chain links TRBV7-2 to TRBJ1-3; 7 bases align to TRBD1. Trimming at V came to 3 bases and at J to 4 bases, leaving 6 bases not matched to a gene. Germline values: CDR1 SGHTA, CDR2 FQGNSA. This CDR3 is built from 15 residues. CDR3 nucleotide sequence: TGTGCCAGCAGCTTGGGCGGGACAGCGGGAAACACCATATATTTT. Translating it yields CASSLGGTAGNTIYF.

The J gene is TRBJ1-1, the V gene TRBV10-3; a weak D match, TRBD1 (5 bases). V lost 4 bases to trimming and J lost 2 bases, with 11 bases between them. Germline values: CDR1 ENHRY, CDR2 SYGVKD. The CDR3 covers 14 residues. This chain's CDR3 is CAISASQGNTEAFF. The CDR3 nucleotides are TGTGCCATCAGTGCAAGTCAGGGAAACACTGAAGCTTTCTTT.

In its sample, this clonotype was seen a few times. This chain connects TRBV7-2 to TRBJ1-6; D possibly corresponds to TRBD1 (5 bases). Germline V lookup: CDR1 SGHTA, CDR2 FQGNSA. Trimming removed 3 bases from V and 6 bases from J, with 9 bases in between. The CDR3 is 14 amino acids. Here the CDR3 reads CASSFDSANSPLHF. The CDR3 DNA sequence: TGTGCCAGCAGCTTCGACAGTGCTAATTCACCCCTCCACTTT.

There are many counts of this clonotype. This rearrangement joins TRBV5-1 to TRBJ2-5; tentatively, D is TRBD2 (5 bases). Germline V lookup: CDR1 SGHRS, CDR2 YFSETQ. This CDR3 has 14 amino acids. V was cut by 0 bases and J by 5 bases, with 11 bases left in between. The CDR3 sequence is CASSLARGWETQYF. In nucleotides, the CDR3 is TGCGCCAGCAGCTTGGCTCGGGGTTGGGAGACCCAGTACTTC.

The rearrangement links TRBV2 to TRBJ1-6, with TRBD1 as a possible D gene (6 bases). The CDR3 is made up of 12 amino acids. Trimming left V 6 bases short and J 15 bases short, with 15 bases between. Germline V gives CDR1 SNHLY, CDR2 FYNNEI. The CDR3 reads CASRGEGGRLHF. For the CDR3, the DNA is TGTGCCAGCAGAGGGGAGGGGGGTCGCCTCCACTTT.

The rearrangement joins TRBV19 to TRBJ2-5; the D gene is possibly TRBD2 (5 bases). Germline V gene data show CDR1 as LNHDA and CDR2 as SQIVND (reference sequence). This CDR3 region has 15 residues. The V gene lost 4 bases and the J gene lost 2 bases, with 14 bases spanning the gap. CDR3 amino acids: CASSTTSSGQETQYF. In nucleotides, the CDR3 is TGTGCCAGTAGTACCACCAGCAGCGGACAAGAGACCCAGTACTTC.

The rearrangement uses TRBV19 and TRBJ2-1; the D gene could be TRBD1 or TRBD2 (5 bases each). The CDR3 has 15 amino acids. Germline CDR1 and CDR2: LNHDA and SQIVND (reference sequence). V lost 7 bases and J lost 5, with 18 bases in between. This CDR3 is CASTRFAWDHNEQFF. The DNA of the CDR3 is TGTGCCAGTACCCGGTTCGCGTGGGACCACAATGAGCAGTTCTTC.

This clonotype was counted ten times or more. The chain recombines TRBV7-9 with TRBJ2-5; D is perhaps TRBD1 or TRBD2 (6 bases each). This CDR3 is 14 amino acids long. Looked up from germline, CDR1 is SEHNR and CDR2 is FQNEAQ (reference sequence). The ends were cut back, 1 base at V and 2 bases at J, with 8 bases in the middle. CDR3 amino acids: CASSLEGGQETQYF. The DNA of the CDR3 is TGTGCCAGCAGCTTAGAGGGGGGACAAGAGACCCAGTACTTC.

This chain joins TRBV7-9 and TRBJ2-7, with D perhaps TRBD1 (6 bases). In germline, CDR1 is SEHNR, CDR2 FQNEAQ (reference sequence). V lost 5 bases to trimming and J lost 3 bases, with 17 bases between them. CDR3 length: 15 residues. The CDR3 protein is CASSTVTGPGYEQYF. CDR3 nucleotides: TGTGCCAGCAGCACCGTGACAGGCCCAGGCTACGAGCAGTACTTC.